These 19 T cell receptor beta chains originate from one sample sequenced in a study of blood T cell repertoires in COVID-19. Repertoires were generated with immunoSEQ multiplex PCR, while TCRdb's copy carries only in-frame clones and drops some. This sample carries around 56,000 clones, 70% to 90% of them seen once, and the ten largest clones take about a fifth. Sequenced material: peripheral blood. The receptors derive from a human donor in a cohort sampled during active COVID-19.

This clone came up once. V is TRBV5-1 and J is TRBJ2-3; 9 positions match TRBD2. The CDR3 runs to 16 residues. Per germline, CDR1 SGHRS and CDR2 YFSETQ. V was pared by 3 bases and J by 2 bases, with 7 bases of the junction left unmatched. As DNA, the CDR3 is TGCGCCAGCAGCTCGATGACTAGCGGAGACACAGATACGCAGTATTTT. Amino acid sequence: CASSSMTSGDTDTQYF. The full variable domain, rest sourced from reference TRBV5-1 and TRBJ2-3, is KAGVTQTPRYLIKTRGQQVTLSCSPISGHRSVSWYQQTPGQGLQFLFEYFSETQRNKGNFPGRFSGRQFSNSRSEMNVSTLELGDSALYLCASSSMTSGDTDTQYFGPGTRLTVL.

V usage is TRBV3-1 (or the pseudogene TRBV3-2) and J usage is TRBJ1-3; TRBD1 agrees at 7 bases. With 2 bases clipped from V and 2 bases from J, the junction kept 18 bases outside the gene matches. This CDR3 contains 20 residues. The germline CDR1 and CDR2 sequences are LGHDT and YNNKEL (reference sequence). The CDR3 DNA follows: TGTGCCAGCAGCCAAATTGGGGTGGACAGGATACAAGGTACTGGAAACACCATATATTTT. Translating it yields CASSQIGVDRIQGTGNTIYF.

This chain connects TRBV9 to TRBJ1-1; 9 bases align to TRBD1. The CDR3 has 14 amino acids. CDR1 is SGDLS, CDR2 YYNGEE, per germline. V was pared by 3 bases and J by 6 bases, with 6 bases of the junction left unmatched. The DNA of the CDR3 is TGTGCCAGCAGCGCAACCGGGACAGGGTCTGAAGCTTTCTTT. This sequence encodes CASSATGTGSEAFF.

This chain uses TRBV7-2 with TRBJ2-7; 11 bases are a match to TRBD2. The CDR3 spans 16 residues. The germline gives CDR1 SGHTA, CDR2 FQGNSA. V was clipped by 5 bases and J by 3 bases; unmatched bases: 9. This CDR3 is CASSIYSGGDLYEQYF. The CDR3 nucleotides are TGTGCCAGCAGCATCTATAGCGGGGGGGACCTCTACGAGCAGTACTTC.

Written as DNA, the CDR3 is TGTGCCAGCAGTTCCGACAGTCCGGGCAATTCACCCCTCCACTTT. This sequence encodes CASSSDSPGNSPLHF. J is TRBJ1-6 and V is TRBV6-2 or TRBV6-3; D possibly corresponds to TRBD1 (5 bases). CDR3 size: 15 residues. CDR1 MNHEY and CDR2 SVGEGT come from the germline V gene. Trimming left V 4 bases short and J 7 bases short, with 14 bases between.

The gene calls are TRBV9 and TRBJ2-2; a weak D match, TRBD1 (5 bases). Looked up from germline, CDR1 is SGDLS and CDR2 is YYNGEE. This CDR3 spans 15 amino acids. V lost 0 bases and J lost 7, with 13 bases in between. CDR3 in DNA: TGTGCCAGCAGCGTAGATGGCAGGGTTGGCGGGGAGCTGTTTTTT. It codes for CASSVDGRVGGELFF.

This clone has only a few counts. Other DNA sequences within the sample encode an identical CDR3. The chain employs TRBV5-1 and TRBJ1-3; D possibly corresponds to TRBD1 (6 bases). The CDR3 sequence is 15 residues long. Germline values: CDR1 SGHRS, CDR2 YFSETQ. The V end was cut by 0 bases, the J end by 0 bases, with 7 bases between. The chain's CDR3 is CASSLGQASGNTIYF. CDR3 sequence (DNA): TGCGCCAGCAGCTTGGGACAGGCCTCTGGAAACACCATATATTTT.

The chain is built from TRBV14 and TRBJ2-3, with TRBD2 identical over 11 bases. After removal of 4 bases from V and 2 bases from J, the junction contained 5 bases not matched to a gene. The CDR3 spans 16 residues. The germline CDR1 and CDR2 sequences are SGHDN and FVKESK. CDR3 residues: CASSPPGLAATDTQYF. CDR3 DNA sequence: TGTGCCAGCAGCCCACCGGGACTAGCGGCCACAGATACGCAGTATTTT.

Details on this clone: Relative to the germline gene, one junction end is altered; a read error may explain this. The chain is built from TRBV5-6 and TRBJ1-2; TRBD1 aligns across 7 bases. The CDR3 has 14 residues. Germline CDR1 is SGHDT and CDR2 is YYEEEE. The CDR3 is CASSLTGERYGHTF. The CDR3 coding sequence is TGTGCCAGCAGCTTGACAGGGGAGCGCTATGGCCACACCTTC.

The chain is built from TRBV27 and TRBJ1-5; D unclear. The CDR3 is made up of 15 amino acids. CDR1 and CDR2 from the germline V gene are MNHEY and SMNVEV (reference sequence). V gave up 6 bases and J gave up 0 bases, with 12 bases separating them. CDR3 region: CASRSRSDSNQPQHF. Written as DNA, the CDR3 is TGTGCCAGCAGATCCCGGAGTGATAGCAATCAGCCCCAGCATTTT.

The chain uses TRBV6-5 and TRBJ1-2; D perhaps matches TRBD1 (5 bases). This CDR3 region has 15 residues. In germline, CDR1 is MNHEY, CDR2 SVGAGI. V lost 6 bases and J lost 4, with 18 bases in between. The CDR3 region is CASSEFGGGGYGYTF. For the CDR3, the DNA is TGTGCCAGCAGCGAGTTCGGGGGGGGAGGCTATGGCTACACCTTC.

This clone was counted a single time. The chain is built from TRBV5-4 and TRBJ2-2; D unresolved. Germline-derived CDR1 and CDR2 are SGHNT and YYREEE (reference sequence). The CDR3 runs to 15 residues. V was shortened by 0 bases and J by 5 bases, with 11 bases between the two germline ends. The CDR3 DNA reads as TGTGCCAGCAGCTTGGCCCGGAGTGGGACCGGGGAGCTGTTTTTT. It codes for CASSLARSGTGELFF.

The rearrangement uses TRBV12-5 and TRBJ2-6, with D perhaps matching TRBD2 (6 bases). V shed 0 bases and J shed 2 bases, with 11 bases lying between them. Germline V lookup: CDR1 LGHNT, CDR2 FRNRAP. The CDR3 covers 17 residues. The CDR3 bases are TGTGCTAGTGGTTTGGTTACGGGAGACCCTGGGGCCAACGTCCTGACTTTC. Translated, it gives CASGLVTGDPGANVLTF.

The CDR3 DNA is TGTGCCAGCAGTTATCGACAGGGCCCCCGCGCTCCCTACAATGAGCAGTTCTTC. It yields the protein CASSYRQGPRAPYNEQFF. This chain uses TRBV6-2 or TRBV6-3 with TRBJ2-1; 7 bases are a match to TRBD1. CDR1 is MNHEY and CDR2 is SVGEGT in the germline V gene. This CDR3 is built from 18 residues. The J segment lost 2 bases and the V segment lost 3 bases, leaving 13 bases of the junction unmatched.

This clone was counted only a few times. The chain combines TRBV5-5 with TRBJ1-6, with D unresolved. With 0 bases removed from V and 8 bases from J, the gap between germline ends came to 9 bases. The CDR3 runs 14 residues. Germline CDR1 and CDR2: SGHKS and YYEKEE (reference sequence). The CDR3 spells CASSLAYGHSPLHF. The CDR3 DNA reads TGTGCCAGCAGCTTGGCCTATGGGCATTCACCCCTCCACTTT.

The chain employs TRBV5-4 and TRBJ2-7, with TRBD1 as a possible D gene (6 bases). The CDR3 totals 15 residues. The germline CDR1 and CDR2 sequences are SGHNT and YYREEE (reference sequence). Between the trimmed V and J ends, which lost 0 bases and 7 bases, there was a span of 17 bases. The CDR3 loop reads CASSLGRAGAGEQYF. Written as DNA, the CDR3 is TGTGCCAGCAGCTTGGGCCGGGCAGGGGCAGGAGAGCAGTACTTC.

The chain couples TRBV6-6 to TRBJ2-2; weak D call: TRBD2 (5 bases). The V end was cut by 7 bases, the J end by 0 bases, with 12 bases between. Looked up from germline, CDR1 is MNHNY and CDR2 is SVGAGI (reference sequence). The CDR3 runs 15 residues. CDR3 coding DNA: TGTGCCAGCAACACAGAGGGCCCGAACACCGGGGAGCTGTTTTTT. It codes for CASNTEGPNTGELFF.

CDR3 in amino acids: CATSDPGQPGGKLFF. For the CDR3, the DNA is TGTGCCACCAGTGATCCGGGACAGCCGGGCGGGAAACTGTTTTTT. The J gene is TRBJ1-4, the V gene TRBV24-1; 7 bases fit TRBD1. V gave up 3 bases and J gave up 11 bases; unmatched junction bases: 11. Germline V lookup: CDR1 KGHDR, CDR2 SFDVKD. This CDR3 spans 15 amino acids.

This sequence joins TRBV27 and TRBJ2-1, with TRBD1 identical over 8 bases. The J segment lost 4 bases and the V segment lost 5 bases, leaving 10 bases of the junction unmatched. This CDR3 is built from 16 residues. Per germline, CDR1 MNHEY and CDR2 SMNVEV (reference sequence). The CDR3 bases are TGTGCCAGCAGTCCAGGGAACAGGGGGTTTTACAATGAGCAGTTCTTC. Residues: CASSPGNRGFYNEQFF.